This T cell receptor beta chain emerged from a study of human T cells and chemical hapten exposure. Someone pulled total RNA out of unfractionated whole blood. This clonotype was seen a few times. Its target is unknown. CDR1 PRHDT and CDR2 FYEKMQ come from the germline V gene (reference sequence). CDR3 length: 18 residues. The junction had 8 bases not matched to a gene; V was cut back by 0 bases and J by 0 bases. Study findings and constraints: No shift was seen in TCRs above 1 in 1000 frequency with DPC sensitization.

Unique molecular identifiers were attached to individual cDNA molecules during library preparation. In TCRdb, the reads were re-called with MiXCR into one record per CDR3 protein. The repertoire holds about 120,000 distinct CDR3 sequences, with more than 8.5% as singletons. The V and J genes are TRBV13 and TRBJ2-7; 10 bases are shared with TRBD2. The TCR comes from a human donor in good health. Some clones in this sample may be carry-over from other donors' samples. Sequenced: whole blood. This CDR3 reads CASSLGRTTSGYSYEQYF. The CDR3 DNA sequence: TGTGCCAGCAGCTTAGGCCGAACGACTAGCGGGTACTCCTACGAGCAGTACTTC.